The 23 T cell receptor beta chains below all came from one sample that was sequenced in a study of identical twins. MiXCR, run by TCRdb on the 5' RACE reads, gives a single entry per CDR3 protein. The sample contains hundreds of thousands of distinct CDR3 sequences, about 20% of which appear only once. The same sample was also used in a study of T cells expressing NK-cell markers.

Sequences were obtained from PBMCs. Receptors originate from a woman younger than 35 in good health.

This chain uses TRBV27 with TRBJ2-7, with unresolved D. Trimming took 5 bases from V and 3 from J, leaving 11 bases between them. Germline V gene data show CDR1 as MNHEY and CDR2 as SMNVEV (reference sequence). The CDR3 length is 13 residues. The CDR3 is CASSPGLIYEQYF. The CDR3 DNA sequence: TGTGCCAGCAGTCCCGGGCTAATCTACGAGCAGTACTTC.

The chain has TRBV2 and TRBJ2-1; a possible D gene is TRBD2 (6 bases). Between the trimmed V and J ends, which lost 6 bases and 9 bases, there was a span of 21 bases. Germline V gene data show CDR1 as SNHLY and CDR2 as FYNNEI. CDR3 size: 15 residues. The DNA of the CDR3 is TGTGCCAGCAGCCAAACGGGACTTACCATGGGTGAGCAGTTCTTC. This sequence encodes CASSQTGLTMGEQFF.

This clonotype was observed a few times. V gene TRBV29-1 combines with J gene TRBJ1-1; perhaps TRBD1 as D (5 bases). V was cut by 4 bases and J by 5 bases, with 11 bases left in between. Germline CDR1 is SQVTM and CDR2 is ANQGSEA. This CDR3 comprises 12 residues. This CDR3 is CSVARALTEAFF. The DNA for the CDR3 is TGCAGCGTTGCCAGGGCGTTAACTGAAGCTTTCTTT.

This clonotype turned up a few times. V is TRBV11-2 and J is TRBJ2-2, with 7 bases lining up with TRBD2. Germline CDR1 reads SGHAT; CDR2 reads FQNNGV. V shed 4 bases and J 7 bases; nucleotides not matched to a gene: 6. This CDR3 region has 14 residues. The CDR3 protein is CASSSKRGVGELFF. The CDR3 DNA is TGTGCCAGCAGCTCCAAGCGGGGAGTCGGGGAGCTGTTTTTT.

This clonotype showed up just a few times. V usage is TRBV15 and J usage is TRBJ2-7; 8 bases are shared with TRBD1. J gave up 5 bases and V 7 bases, and 13 bases lay outside the gene matches. The germline gives CDR1 LNHNV, CDR2 YYDKDF (reference sequence). The CDR3 runs to 15 residues. CDR3: CATKAGRTGIDEQYF. The CDR3 nucleotides are TGTGCCACCAAAGCGGGCAGGACAGGGATCGACGAGCAGTACTTC.

J is TRBJ2-5 and V is TRBV5-1; D is unresolved. Germline V gene lookup returns CDR1 SGHRS and CDR2 YFSETQ. The CDR3 consists of 13 residues. The germline V and J ends were trimmed by 0 bases and 5 bases, with 8 bases remaining between them. The CDR3 region is CASSLEGSETQYF. The CDR3 coding sequence is TGCGCCAGCAGCTTGGAGGGATCGGAGACCCAGTACTTC. The full variable domain, completed using reference TRBV5-1 and TRBJ2-5, is KAGVTQTPRYLIKTRGQQVTLSCSPISGHRSVSWYQQTPGQGLQFLFEYFSETQRNKGNFPGRFSGRQFSNSRSEMNVSTLELGDSALYLCASSLEGSETQYFGPGTRLLVL.

This chain joins TRBV10-3 and TRBJ2-5, with 10 bases that match TRBD2. The CDR3 has 18 amino acids. V shed 3 bases and J 2 bases; nucleotides not matched to a gene: 12. The germline gives CDR1 ENHRY, CDR2 SYGVKD. CDR3 amino acids: CAISELGASGGLQETQYF. DNA of the CDR3: TGTGCCATCAGTGAACTTGGGGCTAGCGGGGGTCTGCAAGAGACCCAGTACTTC.

The chain has TRBV29-1 and TRBJ2-7, with D possibly matching TRBD2 (5 bases). V shed 6 bases and J shed 5 bases, with 11 bases lying between them. The CDR3 loop spans 11 amino acids. Germline V gene lookup returns CDR1 SQVTM and CDR2 ANQGSEA. CDR3 loop: CSVVGINEQYF. The CDR3 DNA is TGCAGCGTGGTCGGGATCAACGAGCAGTACTTC.

This rearrangement joins TRBV20-1 to TRBJ2-7; 8 bases agree with TRBD2. Per the germline V gene, CDR1 is DFQATT and CDR2 is SNEGSKA (reference sequence). The CDR3 spans 14 residues. Unmatched junction bases numbered 11, after V lost 4 bases and J lost 6 bases. The CDR3 region has the DNA TGCAGTGCTAAACGCGGGGGGCCCCTCCTCGAGCAGTACTTC. It codes for CSAKRGGPLLEQYF.

The gene calls are TRBV6-1 and TRBJ2-1; D is unclear. CDR3 size: 16 residues. With 6 bases removed from V and 8 bases from J, the gap between germline ends came to 23 bases. Germline V gene lookup returns CDR1 MNHNS and CDR2 SASEGT. The CDR3 bases are TGTGCCAGCAGCCCTGCCCTTTCTCGTCCCCCCTATGAGCAGTTCTTC. The encoded protein is CASSPALSRPPYEQFF.

The chain is built from TRBV5-5 and TRBJ2-1; the D is unclear. Per germline, CDR1 SGHKS and CDR2 YYEKEE (reference sequence). Trimming stripped 0 bases from V and 8 bases from J, with 6 bases between. The CDR3 has 12 residues. The DNA of the CDR3 is TGTGCCAGCAGCTTGGACGCAGATGAGCAGTTCTTC. Translated, it gives CASSLDADEQFF.

This clonotype was found a few times. The V and J genes are TRBV20-1 and TRBJ2-1, with 7 bases that match TRBD1. The CDR3 contains 17 residues. Looked up from germline, CDR1 is DFQATT and CDR2 is SNEGSKA (reference sequence). Trimming took 0 bases from V and 0 from J; bases not matched to a gene: 8. CDR3 DNA sequence: TGCAGTGCTAGAGATATAGGGGGCTCCCGCTCCTACAATGAGCAGTTCTTC. This codes for CSARDIGGSRSYNEQFF.

There are a few counts of this clonotype. This rearrangement joins TRBV12-3 or TRBV12-4 to TRBJ2-5; 12 bases align to TRBD2. J lost 4 bases, V lost 7 bases, and 10 bases had no gene match. The CDR3 spans 16 residues. The CDR3, as DNA: TGTGCCAGCACCAACCGACTAGCGGGAGAGAGAGAGACCCAGTACTTC. It specifies CASTNRLAGERETQYF.

Remarks on this clonotype: A read error may account for a junction end that differs from germline. The chain recombines TRBV12-3 or TRBV12-4 with TRBJ2-7; D is unclear. This CDR3 is 13 amino acids long. CDR3 amino acids: CASSLGSLYAQYF. The DNA of the CDR3 is TGTGCCAGCAGTTTAGGATCCCTTTACGCGCAGTACTTC.

This clonotype was counted only a few times. The CDR3 spells CASSLVVGSETQYF. The CDR3 bases are TGCGCCAGCAGCTTGGTCGTGGGGTCAGAGACCCAGTACTTC. The V gene is TRBV5-1, the J gene TRBJ2-5, with D unclear. This CDR3 contains 14 residues. Germline V gene lookup returns CDR1 SGHRS and CDR2 YFSETQ. V was shortened by 0 bases and J by 4 bases, with 10 bases between the two germline ends.

There are a few counts of this clonotype. The J gene is TRBJ2-1, the V gene TRBV9, with 12 bases aligning to TRBD2. Germline values: CDR1 SGDLS, CDR2 YYNGEE. The ends lost 4 bases at V and 2 bases at J; junction bases unmatched: 10. The length of the CDR3 is 18 residues. CDR3 sequence (DNA): TGTGCCAGCAGCCTAAGCGGGACTAGCGGGCCTCCCTACAATGAGCAGTTCTTC. It encodes CASSLSGTSGPPYNEQFF.

V gene TRBV5-1 combines with J gene TRBJ2-1; tentative D call: TRBD1 (6 bases). The CDR3 sequence is 16 residues long. Trimming stripped 0 bases from V and 2 bases from J, with 12 bases between. Germline V gene lookup returns CDR1 SGHRS and CDR2 YFSETQ. The chain's CDR3 is CASSLVGRGAYNEQFF. CDR3 nucleotides: TGCGCCAGCAGCTTGGTAGGCAGGGGTGCCTACAATGAGCAGTTCTTC.

This clonotype was counted ten times or more. At one end, the junction sequence differs from germline, possibly due to a read error. The rearrangement uses TRBV5-1 and TRBJ2-5; D is possibly TRBD2 (5 bases). The CDR3 runs 13 residues. CDR1 and CDR2 (germline): SGHRS, YFSETQ. CDR3 nucleotide sequence: TGTGCCAGCAGCTTAGGTCGGGGAGAGACCCAGTACTTC. It encodes CASSLGRGETQYF. The whole variable domain, remainder taken from reference TRBV5-1 and TRBJ2-5, is KAGVTQTPRYLIKTRGQQVTLSCSPISGHRSVSWYQQTPGQGLQFLFEYFSETQRNKGNFPGRFSGRQFSNSRSEMNVSTLELGDSALYLCASSLGRGETQYFGPGTRLLVL.

Ten or more counts support this clonotype. One end of the junction fails to match germline, which may point to a read error. V usage is TRBV6-2 or TRBV6-3 and J usage is TRBJ2-1; D gene uncertain. The CDR3 consists of 11 residues. Per germline, CDR1 MNHEY and CDR2 SVGEGT. CDR3 in DNA: TGCGCCAGCAGCCGAAGGAATGAGCAGTTCTTC. It translates to CASSRRNEQFF.

Only a few counts were recorded for this clonotype. The chain carries TRBV10-3 and TRBJ2-1; a weak D match, TRBD1 (6 bases). The CDR3 consists of 17 residues. The V gene's germline CDR1 is ENHRY and CDR2 SYGVKD. Trimming took off 0 bases at V and 7 bases at J, with 19 bases between the two ends. CDR3 DNA sequence: TGTGCCATCAGTGAGTCGCCACCCCAGGGGCGAGAGAATGAGCAGTTCTTC. This gives the protein CAISESPPQGRENEQFF.

This clonotype was picked up a small number of times. This chain connects TRBV12-3 or TRBV12-4 to TRBJ1-2; D is unclear. V was shortened by 5 bases and J by 3 bases, with 13 bases between the two germline ends. The CDR3 runs to 14 residues. CDR3 in DNA: TGTGCCAGCAGTACCGGAGGAGGCTACTATGGCTACACCTTC. The encoded protein is CASSTGGGYYGYTF.

The chain links TRBV15 to TRBJ2-3; 8 nucleotides match TRBD2. The CDR3 is made up of 14 amino acids. V lost 8 bases to trimming and J lost 6 bases; unmatched junction nucleotides: 10. Per germline, CDR1 LNHNV and CDR2 YYDKDF (reference sequence). CDR3 in DNA: TGTGCCACCCGGCGGGGCGGGAGGCCCGATACGCAGTATTTT. This translates into CATRRGGRPDTQYF.

The chain carries TRBV5-1 and TRBJ2-7, with a weak D call TRBD2 (5 bases). From germline, CDR1 is SGHRS and CDR2 YFSETQ. This CDR3 contains 15 residues. With 4 bases removed from V and 2 bases from J, the gap between germline ends came to 16 bases. CDR3 nucleotides: TGCGCCAGCAGCCCGGGTCGGGGTACGACCTACGAGCAGTACTTC. Amino acid sequence: CASSPGRGTTYEQYF.